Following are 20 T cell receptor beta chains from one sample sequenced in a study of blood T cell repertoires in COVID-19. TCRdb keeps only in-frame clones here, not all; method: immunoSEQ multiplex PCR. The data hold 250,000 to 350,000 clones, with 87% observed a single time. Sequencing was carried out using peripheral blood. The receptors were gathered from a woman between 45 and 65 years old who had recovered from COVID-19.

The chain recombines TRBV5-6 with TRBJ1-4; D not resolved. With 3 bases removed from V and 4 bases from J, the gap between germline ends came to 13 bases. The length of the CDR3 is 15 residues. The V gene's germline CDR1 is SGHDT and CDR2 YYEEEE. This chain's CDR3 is CASSSEVLFNEKLFF. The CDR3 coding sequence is TGTGCCAGCAGCTCGGAGGTGCTCTTTAATGAAAAACTGTTTTTT. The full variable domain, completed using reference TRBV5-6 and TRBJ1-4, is DAGVTQSPTHLIKTRGQQVTLRCSPKSGHDTVSWYQQALGQGPQFIFQYYEEEERQRGNFPDRFSGHQFPNYSSELNVNALLLGDSALYLCASSSEVLFNEKLFFGSGTQLSVL.

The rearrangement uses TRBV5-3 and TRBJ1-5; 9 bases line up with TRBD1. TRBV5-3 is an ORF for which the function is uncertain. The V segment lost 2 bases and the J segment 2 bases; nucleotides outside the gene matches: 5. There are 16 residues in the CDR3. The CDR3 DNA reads TGTGCCAGAAGCTTCCGCCGGACAGGGGGCAATCAGCCCCAGCATTTT. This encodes CARSFRRTGGNQPQHF.

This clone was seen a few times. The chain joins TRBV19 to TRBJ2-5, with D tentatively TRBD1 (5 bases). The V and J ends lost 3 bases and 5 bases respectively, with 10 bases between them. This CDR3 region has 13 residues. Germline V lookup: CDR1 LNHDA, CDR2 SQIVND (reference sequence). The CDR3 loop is CASSIPGSETQYF. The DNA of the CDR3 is TGTGCCAGTAGTATCCCAGGGTCCGAGACCCAGTACTTC.

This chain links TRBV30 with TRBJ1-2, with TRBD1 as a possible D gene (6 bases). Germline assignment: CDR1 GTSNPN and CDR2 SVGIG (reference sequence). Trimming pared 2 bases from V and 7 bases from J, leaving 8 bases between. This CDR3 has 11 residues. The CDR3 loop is CAWSSGVGYTF. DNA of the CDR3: TGTGCCTGGAGTTCAGGGGTTGGCTACACCTTC.

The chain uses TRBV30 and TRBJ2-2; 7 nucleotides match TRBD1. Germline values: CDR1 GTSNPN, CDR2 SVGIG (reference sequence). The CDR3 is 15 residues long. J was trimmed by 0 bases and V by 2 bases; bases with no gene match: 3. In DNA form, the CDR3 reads TGTGCCTGGAGTTCCGGGACAGCGAACACCGGGGAGCTGTTTTTT. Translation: CAWSSGTANTGELFF.

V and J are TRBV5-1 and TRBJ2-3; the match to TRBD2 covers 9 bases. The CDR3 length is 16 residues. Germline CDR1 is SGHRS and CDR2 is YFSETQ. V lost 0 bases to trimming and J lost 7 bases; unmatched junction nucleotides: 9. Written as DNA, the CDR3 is TGCGCCAGCAGCTTGGCGTCTAGCGGGATAACCTATACGCAGTATTTT. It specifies CASSLASSGITYTQYF.

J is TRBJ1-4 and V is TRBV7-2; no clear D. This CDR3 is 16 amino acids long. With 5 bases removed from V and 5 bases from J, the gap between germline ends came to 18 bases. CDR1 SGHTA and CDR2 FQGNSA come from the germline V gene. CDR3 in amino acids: CASSPAHGRQNEKLFF. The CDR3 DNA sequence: TGTGCCAGCAGCCCTGCCCATGGGAGGCAGAATGAAAAACTGTTTTTT.

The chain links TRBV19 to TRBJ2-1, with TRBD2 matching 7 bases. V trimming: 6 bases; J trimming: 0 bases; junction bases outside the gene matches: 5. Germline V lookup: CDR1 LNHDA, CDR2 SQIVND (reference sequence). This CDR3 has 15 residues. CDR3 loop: CASRGRESSYNEQFF. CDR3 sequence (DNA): TGTGCCAGTAGGGGGAGGGAGAGCTCCTACAATGAGCAGTTCTTC.

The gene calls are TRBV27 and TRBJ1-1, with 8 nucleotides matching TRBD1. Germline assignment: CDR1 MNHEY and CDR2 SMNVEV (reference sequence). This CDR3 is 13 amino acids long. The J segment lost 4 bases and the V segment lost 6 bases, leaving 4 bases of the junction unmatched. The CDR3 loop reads CASSVQGGTEAFF. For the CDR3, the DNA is TGTGCCAGCAGCGTACAGGGGGGCACTGAAGCTTTCTTT.

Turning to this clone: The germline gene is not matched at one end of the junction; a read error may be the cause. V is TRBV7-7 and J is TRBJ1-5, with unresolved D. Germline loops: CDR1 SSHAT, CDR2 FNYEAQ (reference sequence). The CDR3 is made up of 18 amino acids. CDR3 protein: CASSSLYGLFGSNQPQHF. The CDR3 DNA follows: TGTGCTAGCAGCTCACTATACGGACTATTCGGGAGCAATCAGCCCCAGCATTTT.

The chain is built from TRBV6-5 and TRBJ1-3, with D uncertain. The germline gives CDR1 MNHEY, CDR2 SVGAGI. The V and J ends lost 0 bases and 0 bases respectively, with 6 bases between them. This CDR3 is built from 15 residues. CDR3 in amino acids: CASSYSSYSGNTIYF. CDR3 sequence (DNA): TGTGCCAGCAGTTACTCGTCTTACTCTGGAAACACCATATATTTT.

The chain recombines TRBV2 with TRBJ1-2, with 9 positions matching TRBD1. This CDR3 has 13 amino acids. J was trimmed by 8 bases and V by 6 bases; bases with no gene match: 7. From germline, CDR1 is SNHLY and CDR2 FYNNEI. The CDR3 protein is CASRNRGRGGYTF. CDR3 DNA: TGTGCCAGCAGGAACAGGGGGCGCGGAGGCTACACCTTC.

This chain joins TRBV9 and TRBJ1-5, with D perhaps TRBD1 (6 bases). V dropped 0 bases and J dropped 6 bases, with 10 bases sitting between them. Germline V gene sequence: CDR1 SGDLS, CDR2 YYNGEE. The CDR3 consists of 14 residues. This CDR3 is CASSVDGGIQPQHF. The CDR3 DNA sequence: TGTGCCAGCAGCGTAGATGGGGGCATTCAGCCCCAGCATTTT.

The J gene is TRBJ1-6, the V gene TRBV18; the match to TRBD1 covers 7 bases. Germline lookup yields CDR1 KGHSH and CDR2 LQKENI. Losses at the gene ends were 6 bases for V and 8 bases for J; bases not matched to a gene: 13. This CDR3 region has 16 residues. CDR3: CASSQNRGPPDSPLHF. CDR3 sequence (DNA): TGTGCCAGCTCCCAGAACAGGGGCCCCCCAGATTCACCCCTCCACTTT. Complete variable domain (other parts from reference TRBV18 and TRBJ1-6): NAGVMQNPRHLVRRRGQEARLRCSPMKGHSHVYWYRQLPEEGLKFMVYLQKENIIDESGMPKERFSAEFPKEGPSILRIQQVVRGDSAAYFCASSQNRGPPDSPLHFGNGTRLTVT.

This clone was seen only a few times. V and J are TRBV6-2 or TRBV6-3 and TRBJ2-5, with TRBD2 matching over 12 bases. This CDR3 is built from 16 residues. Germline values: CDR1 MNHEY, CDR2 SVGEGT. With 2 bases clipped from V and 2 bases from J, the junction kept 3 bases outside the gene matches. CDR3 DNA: TGTGCCAGCAGTTACCCCCTAGCGGGGGGGCAAGAGACCCAGTACTTC. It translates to CASSYPLAGGQETQYF.

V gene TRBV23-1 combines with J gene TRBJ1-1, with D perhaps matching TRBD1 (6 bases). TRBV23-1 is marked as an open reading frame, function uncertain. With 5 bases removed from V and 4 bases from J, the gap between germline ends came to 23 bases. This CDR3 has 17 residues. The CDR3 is CASSAPGGRGRSTEAFF. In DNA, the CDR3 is TGCGCCAGCAGTGCCCCCGGGGGGAGGGGGAGGAGCACTGAAGCTTTCTTT.

Here the CDR3 reads CASRKATGGYTF. The CDR3 nucleotides read TGTGCCAGCCGTAAGGCTACAGGCGGCTACACCTTC. The chain joins TRBV28 to TRBJ1-2; possible D gene TRBD1, 5 bases. Trimming took off 8 bases at V and 8 bases at J, with 15 bases between the two ends. The CDR3 is 12 residues long. Germline CDR1 and CDR2: MDHEN and SYDVKM.

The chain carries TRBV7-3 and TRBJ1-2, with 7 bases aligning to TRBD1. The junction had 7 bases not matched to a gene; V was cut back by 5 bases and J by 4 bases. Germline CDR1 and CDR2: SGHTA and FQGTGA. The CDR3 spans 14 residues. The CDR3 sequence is CASSPGQVPYGYTF. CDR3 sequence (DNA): TGTGCCAGCAGCCCCGGACAGGTTCCCTATGGCTACACCTTC.

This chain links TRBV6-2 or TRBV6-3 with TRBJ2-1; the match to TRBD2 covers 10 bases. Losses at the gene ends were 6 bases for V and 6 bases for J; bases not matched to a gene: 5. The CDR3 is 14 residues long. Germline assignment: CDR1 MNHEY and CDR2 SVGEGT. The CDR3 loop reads CASSQSSGSNEQFF. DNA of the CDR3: TGTGCCAGCAGCCAATCTAGCGGGAGCAATGAGCAGTTCTTC.

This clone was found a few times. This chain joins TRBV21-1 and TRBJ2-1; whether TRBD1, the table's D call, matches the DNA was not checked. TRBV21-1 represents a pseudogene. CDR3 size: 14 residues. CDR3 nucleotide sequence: TGTGCCAGCATGGGGGCTGAGCTGTTCGATGAGCAGTTCTTC. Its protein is CASMGAELFDEQFF.